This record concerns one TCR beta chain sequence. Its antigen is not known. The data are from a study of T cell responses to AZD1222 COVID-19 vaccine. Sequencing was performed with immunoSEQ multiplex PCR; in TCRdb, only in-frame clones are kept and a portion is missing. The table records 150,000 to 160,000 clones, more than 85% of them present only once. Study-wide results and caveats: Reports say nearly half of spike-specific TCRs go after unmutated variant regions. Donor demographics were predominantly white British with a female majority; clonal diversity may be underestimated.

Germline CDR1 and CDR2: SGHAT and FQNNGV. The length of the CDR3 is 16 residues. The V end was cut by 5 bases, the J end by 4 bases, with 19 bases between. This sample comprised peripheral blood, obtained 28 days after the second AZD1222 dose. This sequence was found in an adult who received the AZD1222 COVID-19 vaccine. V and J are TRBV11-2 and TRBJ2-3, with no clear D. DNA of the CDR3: TGTGCCAGCAGCCACCTGGCGCGGCTGGACGCAGATACGCAGTATTTT. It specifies CASSHLARLDADTQYF.